One and the same sample provided the 20 T cell receptor delta chains below, sequenced in a study of gamma-delta chains in newborns, infants, children. TCRdb reanalysed the reads with CATT. The sample carries 4,000 to 5,000 delta-chain clones, 6.2% recorded once. Sample: blood. These receptors all stem from a child who was a newborn, infant or young child, either healthy, febrile or measles-vaccinated (not recorded which).

The V call is TRDV2, the J call TRDJ1; D possibly uses TRDD1 or TRDD3 (5 bases each). CDR3 length: 13 residues. CDR1 and CDR2 (germline): GEAIGNYY, EKD. V was pared by 2 bases and J by 1 base, with 7 bases between. The CDR3 bases are TGTGCCTGTGACAAAATACGCACCGATAAACTCATCTTT. Its protein product is CACDKIRTDKLIF.

A few counts support this clone. Other DNA sequences in the sample encode the same CDR3. This sequence joins TRDV2 and TRDJ3, with D perhaps TRDD3 (6 bases). The CDR3 loop spans 18 amino acids. V shed 0 bases and J shed 0 bases, with 11 bases lying between them. In germline, CDR1 is GEAIGNYY, CDR2 EKD. The CDR3 loop is CACDTVGGSSWDTRQMFF. The CDR3 DNA reads as TGTGCCTGTGACACCGTTGGGGGGAGCTCCTGGGACACCCGACAGATGTTTTTC.

The genes are TRDV1 and TRDJ1; the D call may be TRDD2 or TRDD3 (5 bases each). The CDR3 spans 22 residues. Germline V gene lookup returns CDR1 TSWWSYY and CDR2 QGS. V was shortened by 4 bases and J by 3 bases, with 36 bases between the two germline ends. CDR3 sequence: CALGVSVPAPLLAGRGSDKLIF. Here the CDR3 DNA reads TGTGCTCTTGGGGTCAGCGTTCCTGCCCCACTACTGGCAGGAAGAGGGTCCGATAAACTCATCTTT.

In its sample, this clone is medium-sized. A single base separates this from a much larger clone, so it may be a read error. Additional DNA sequences in this sample encode the identical CDR3. DNA of the CDR3: TGTGCCTGTGACTCCGTACTGGGGGATAGCTCCTGGGACACCCGACAGATGTTTTTC. It translates to CACDSVLGDSSWDTRQMFF. The chain carries TRDV2 and TRDJ3; 11 positions agree with TRDD3. The germline V gene has CDR1 GEAIGNYY and CDR2 EKD. V trimming: 3 bases; J trimming: 0 bases; junction bases outside the gene matches: 6. This CDR3 has 19 residues.

This clone qualifies as medium-sized. In the same sample, other DNA sequences code for this CDR3. The J gene is TRDJ3, the V gene TRDV2; 7 bases are shared with TRDD3. There are 16 residues in the CDR3. Germline assignment: CDR1 GEAIGNYY and CDR2 EKD. The V gene end was trimmed by 1 base and the J gene end by 1 base; junction bases not matched to a gene: 0. CDR3 nucleotides: TGTGCCTGTGACACTGGGGGATCCTGGGACACCCGACAGATGTTTTTC. This encodes CACDTGGSWDTRQMFF.

This clone came up a few times. The protein recorded in TCRdb matches a much larger clone and deviates from this DNA's translation at residue 3, suggesting a read error; the protein here is obtained by translating the DNA. The chain couples TRDV2 to TRDJ2; TRDD3 matches at 9 bases. This CDR3 spans 16 amino acids. Germline V CDR1 and CDR2: GEAIGNYY, EKD. DNA of the CDR3: TGTGCCCGTGACACCTTGGGGGATACTTTGACAGCACAACTCTTCTTT. Its protein is CARDTLGDTLTAQLFF.

The sample holds a few counts of this clone. TCRdb's protein, taken from a much larger clone, differs from this DNA's translation at residue 7, likely owing to a read error; the protein displayed comes from the DNA. This chain joins TRDV2 and TRDJ2, with D unclear. Germline loops: CDR1 GEAIGNYY, CDR2 EKD. This CDR3 comprises 14 residues. Between the trimmed V and J ends, which lost 0 bases and 3 bases, there was a span of 7 bases. In DNA, the CDR3 is TGTGCCTGTGACACCTGGGAGATGACAGCACAACTCTTCTTT. It codes for CACDTWEMTAQLFF.

This clone was seen a few times. A junction end diverges from the germline sequence, so it may reflect a read error. V usage is TRDV2 and J usage is TRDJ3, with 8 bases identical to TRDD3. The CDR3 consists of 19 residues. Germline CDR1 reads GEAIGNYY; CDR2 reads EKD. Here the CDR3 reads CARDTVLGDQSWDTRQMFF. The CDR3 bases are TGTGCCCGTGACACCGTGTTGGGGGATCAATCCTGGGACACCCGACAGATGTTTTTC.

A few counts support this clone. A read error may be the cause here, since a much bigger clone is one base away. The sample holds other DNA sequences that translate to the same CDR3. The rearrangement uses TRDV2 and TRDJ3; 7 positions match TRDD3. CDR1 GEAIGNYY and CDR2 EKD come from the germline V gene. The CDR3 sequence is 20 residues long. CDR3 sequence (DNA): TGTGCCTGTGACACCGTAGGAGGGATACCGAGCTCCTGGGATACCCGACAGATGTTTTTC. Residues: CACDTVGGIPSSWDTRQMFF.

This clone was detected a few times. The rearrangement joins TRDV2 to TRDJ3, with 7 bases matching TRDD3. Trimming took 0 bases from V and 0 from J; bases not matched to a gene: 7. The CDR3 has 19 amino acids. Germline V lookup: CDR1 GEAIGNYY, CDR2 EKD. This CDR3 is CACDTGWGLSSWDTRQMFF. CDR3 nucleotides: TGTGCCTGTGACACCGGCTGGGGGTTAAGCTCCTGGGACACCCGACAGATGTTTTTC.

By its share, this clone is medium-sized. The chain combines TRDV2 with TRDJ3; D unclear. This CDR3 has 18 residues. CDR1 and CDR2 (germline): GEAIGNYY, EKD. V was pared by 0 bases and J by 0 bases, with 11 bases between. Here the CDR3 DNA reads TGTGCCTGTGACACCGTCGGGCCCAGCTCCTGGGACACCCGACAGATGTTTTTC. Its protein is CACDTVGPSSWDTRQMFF.

This clone was observed a few times. The V gene was left uncalled, and the J gene is TRDJ1; the D call of TRDD3 is as the table states it, not checked on the DNA. CDR3 length: 21 residues. The CDR3 reads CALGAPAAPSYVGGYSDKLIF. CDR3 DNA: TGTGCTCTTGGGGCACCCGCCGCTCCTTCCTACGTTGGGGGATACTCCGATAAACTCATCTTT.

This clone was seen more than once but under ten times. This rearrangement joins TRDV2 to TRDJ3; 12 nucleotides agree with TRDD3. Germline CDR1 is GEAIGNYY and CDR2 is EKD. The CDR3 spans 20 residues. The V segment lost 4 bases and the J segment 0 bases; nucleotides outside the gene matches: 9. This CDR3 is CACDAVLGDTPSWDTRQMFF. The CDR3 coding sequence is TGTGCCTGTGATGCAGTACTGGGGGATACCCCCTCCTGGGACACCCGACAGATGTTTTTC.

With respect to this clone: The database protein in TCRdb disagrees with the DNA translation at residue 15; the sequence shown here was translated from the DNA. The chain combines TRDV2 with TRDJ2; 7 positions agree with TRDD3. In germline, CDR1 is GEAIGNYY, CDR2 EKD. The CDR3 contains 17 residues. The CDR3 reads CACDRLGGDGITAQPFF. The CDR3 nucleotides read TGTGCCTGTGACCGGCTGGGGGGAGACGGTATAACAGCACAACCCTTCTTT.

Notes on this clone: TCRdb's protein, taken from a much larger clone, differs from this DNA's translation at residue 6, likely owing to a read error; the protein displayed comes from the DNA. CDR3 nucleotides: TGTGCCTGTGACACCGGGGATACCTGGGACACCCGACAGATGTTTTTC. Protein sequence: CACDTGDTWDTRQMFF. J is TRDJ3 and V is TRDV2; 7 positions match TRDD3. Germline V gene data show CDR1 as GEAIGNYY and CDR2 as EKD. V lost 0 bases to trimming and J lost 2 bases; unmatched junction nucleotides: 0. This CDR3 contains 16 residues.

This clone was seen a handful of times. V gene TRDV2 combines with J gene TRDJ3, with 12 bases lining up with TRDD3. Germline V gene sequence: CDR1 GEAIGNYY, CDR2 EKD. The CDR3 spans 18 residues. V trimming: 3 bases; J trimming: 2 bases; junction bases outside the gene matches: 4. The CDR3 nucleotides are TGTGCCTGTGACCCTACTGGGGGATACCCCTGGGACACCCGACAGATGTTTTTC. It yields the protein CACDPTGGYPWDTRQMFF.

This clone was observed a few times. The protein that TCRdb holds for this DNA derives from a much larger clone and differs from the translated DNA at residue 12, which likely indicates a read error; the protein shown here is translated from the DNA. The called J gene is TRDJ3, whereas the V gene has no call; the D call in the table, TRDD3, was not verified against the DNA. The CDR3 consists of 18 residues. The CDR3 coding sequence is TGTGCCTGTGACACCGTACTGGGGGATACCTGGTACACCCGACAGATGTTTTTC. This codes for CACDTVLGDTWYTRQMFF.

The chain joins TRDV2 to TRDJ3; D call uncertain. The germline V gene has CDR1 GEAIGNYY and CDR2 EKD. Trimming left V 0 bases short and J 0 bases short, with 11 bases between. CDR3 size: 18 residues. The CDR3 coding sequence is TGTGCCTGTGACACCGCTGATCCAAGCTCCTGGGACACCCGACAGATGTTTTTC. Translating gives CACDTADPSSWDTRQMFF.

Only a few counts were recorded for this clone. The chain has TRDV1 and TRDJ1, with D hard to call. V lost 2 bases and J lost 2, with 15 bases in between. Germline assignment: CDR1 TSWWSYY and CDR2 QGS. The CDR3 sequence is 16 residues long. The chain's CDR3 is CALGEGIHPRTDKLIF. DNA for the CDR3: TGTGCTCTTGGGGAAGGCATCCACCCCAGGACCGATAAACTCATCTTT.

The CDR3 sequence: CACDPWGEEAQLFF. Written as DNA, the CDR3 is TGTGCCTGTGACCCCTGGGGAGAAGAAGCACAACTCTTCTTT. This chain joins TRDV2 and TRDJ2, with D maybe TRDD3 (6 bases). Germline V gene data show CDR1 as GEAIGNYY and CDR2 as EKD. This CDR3 comprises 14 residues. The V and J ends lost 3 bases and 7 bases respectively, with 14 bases between them.